This T cell receptor (beta chain) was obtained from a study of cytomegalovirus exposure and HLA in healthy donors. General observations from the study: Among TCR beta chains, those listed as cytomegalovirus-associated numbered about 150. A later analysis found most CMV-associated TCR beta chains apparently HLA-restricted.

V was trimmed by 3 bases and J by 0 bases, leaving 10 bases between them. This CDR3 comprises 15 residues. Germline CDR1 reads SGHNT; CDR2 reads YENEEA. Regarding this clone: Its target is unknown.

The PCR ran on 60 Vbeta and 13 Jbeta primers. Original analysis: An analysis that came later counted some 80 million unique TCR beta chains, approximately 12 million shared. Some clones are missing from TCRdb's copy, which holds only in-frame ones; the method was immunoSEQ multiplex PCR. V and J calls and clone size come straight from that table; D and trimming were deduced from the DNA. There are some 76,000 clones in the sample; more than 80% occur only once, and approximately 1.9% lies in the top ten. Sequenced: PBMCs. The chain is built from TRBV11-3 and TRBJ2-3, with D maybe TRBD1 (6 bases). The source is a woman aged 25-40 years in good health and CMV-seronegative. CDR3: CASSLDSSSTDTQYF. Here the CDR3 DNA reads TGTGCCAGCAGCTTGGACAGTTCGAGCACAGATACGCAGTATTTT.